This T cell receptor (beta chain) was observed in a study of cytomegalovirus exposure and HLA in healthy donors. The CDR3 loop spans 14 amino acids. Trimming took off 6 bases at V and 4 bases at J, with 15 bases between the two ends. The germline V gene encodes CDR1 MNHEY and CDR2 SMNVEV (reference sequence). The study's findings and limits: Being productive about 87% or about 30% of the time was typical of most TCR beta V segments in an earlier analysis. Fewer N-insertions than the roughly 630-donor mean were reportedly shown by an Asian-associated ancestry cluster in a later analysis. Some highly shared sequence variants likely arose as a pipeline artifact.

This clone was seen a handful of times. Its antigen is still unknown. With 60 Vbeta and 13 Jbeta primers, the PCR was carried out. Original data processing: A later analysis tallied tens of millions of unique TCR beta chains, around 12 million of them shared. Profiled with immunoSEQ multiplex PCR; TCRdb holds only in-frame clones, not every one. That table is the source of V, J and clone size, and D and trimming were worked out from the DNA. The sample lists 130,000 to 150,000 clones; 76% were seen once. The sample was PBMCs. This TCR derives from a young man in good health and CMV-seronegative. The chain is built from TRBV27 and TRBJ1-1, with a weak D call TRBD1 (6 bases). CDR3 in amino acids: CASSIDRMGTEAFF. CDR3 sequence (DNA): TGTGCCAGCAGCATTGACAGGATGGGCACTGAAGCTTTCTTT.